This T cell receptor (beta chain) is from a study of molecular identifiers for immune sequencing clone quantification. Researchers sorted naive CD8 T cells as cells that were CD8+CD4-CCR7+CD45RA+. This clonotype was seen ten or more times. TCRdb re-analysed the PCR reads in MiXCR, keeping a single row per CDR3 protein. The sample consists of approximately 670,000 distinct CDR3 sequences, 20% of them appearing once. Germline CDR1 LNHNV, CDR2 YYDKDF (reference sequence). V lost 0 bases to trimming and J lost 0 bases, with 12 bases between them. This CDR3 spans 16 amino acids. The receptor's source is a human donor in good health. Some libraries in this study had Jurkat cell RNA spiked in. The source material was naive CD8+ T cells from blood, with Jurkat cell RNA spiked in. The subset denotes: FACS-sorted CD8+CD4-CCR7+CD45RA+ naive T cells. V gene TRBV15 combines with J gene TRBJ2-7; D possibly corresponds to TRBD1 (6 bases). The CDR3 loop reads CATSRDRAGASYEQYF. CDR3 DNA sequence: TGTGCCACCAGCAGAGATAGGGCAGGGGCCTCCTACGAGCAGTACTTC.